This T cell receptor (beta chain) was sequenced for a study of identical twins. This clonotype was recorded many times. The antigen remains unidentified. An end of the junction differs from the germline gene, which may be a read error. MiXCR, applied by TCRdb to the 5' RACE reads, yields one record per CDR3 protein. The repertoire holds nearly 650,000 distinct CDR3 sequences, with 7.1% as singletons. Regarding the study as a whole: Reduced insertions were recorded for abundant cord blood beta clonotypes, with no such pattern in memory repertoires. Zero-insertion analyses were open to partial confounding by invariant MAIT and iNKT cells. Shared out-of-frame alpha sequences (those common to twins) showed excess low generation probability.

The data also belong to a second study, concerning yellow fever vaccine responses in identical twins. That study reports: A vaccine T cell response that seemed partly convergent and partly personalized was reported in twins.

The receptor comes from a woman younger than 30 in good health. Material: PBMCs.

CDR3 amino acids: CGTSSSRGYNEQFF. CDR3 coding DNA: TGTGGGACTAGCAGTAGCAGGGGCTACAATGAGCAGTTCTTC. The chain links TRBV20-1 to TRBJ2-1, with 9 bases matching TRBD2. The germline V gene has CDR1 DFQATT and CDR2 SNEGSKA (reference sequence). The CDR3 length is 14 residues.